A selection of T cell receptor beta chains follows, all from one sample in a study of cytotoxic CD8 clonotypes in ibrutinib-treated CLL. Clones were sequenced by immunoSEQ multiplex PCR, and TCRdb holds only the in-frame ones, with some missing. The sample comprises about 160,000 clones, more than 75% of which are singletons, and roughly 2% rests with the top ten. This sample comprised PBMCs, obtained after 12 months of ibrutinib treatment. All receptors derive from a human donor with chronic lymphocytic leukemia. Each CDR3 is given with its conserved first and last residue. A D gene is named only where the DNA matches it firmly. Size tells how often a clone was seen (once, few, many) or the class of an expanded clone, and some rows leave it out.

abundance: -; d_gene: -; v_gene: TRBV5-5; j_gene: TRBJ1-6; CDR3aa: CASSFPRTRVNSPLHF; CDR3nt: TGTGCCAGCAGCTTCCCCAGAACCAGGGTTAATTCACCCCTCCACTTT
abundance: -; d_gene: -; v_gene: TRBV29-1; j_gene: TRBJ2-5; CDR3aa: CSPTLGAQPTQYF; CDR3nt: TGCAGCCCCACGCTCGGAGCCCAACCGACCCAGTACTTC
abundance: once; d_gene: TRBD1; v_gene: TRBV5-5; j_gene: TRBJ2-3; CDR3aa: CASGPTGGITDTQYF; CDR3nt: TGTGCCAGCGGACCCACAGGGGGCATCACAGATACGCAGTATTTT
abundance: -; d_gene: -; v_gene: TRBV11-2; j_gene: TRBJ1-2; CDR3aa: CASSLDGLYGYTF; CDR3nt: TGTGCCAGCAGCTTGGACGGCCTCTATGGCTACACCTTC
abundance: -; d_gene: -; v_gene: TRBV15; j_gene: TRBJ2-7; CDR3aa: CATSRDLSYEQYF; CDR3nt: TGTGCCACCAGCAGAGATTTGTCCTACGAGCAGTACTTC
abundance: -; d_gene: -; v_gene: TRBV7-9; j_gene: TRBJ1-2; CDR3aa: CASSLVYRSYGYTF; CDR3nt: TGTGCCAGCAGCTTGGTGTACCGCAGCTATGGCTACACCTTC
abundance: -; d_gene: -; v_gene: TRBV5-1; j_gene: TRBJ1-1; CDR3aa: CASSLESRNTEAFF; CDR3nt: TGCGCCAGCAGCTTGGAATCGAGGAACACTGAAGCTTTCTTT
abundance: -; d_gene: TRBD1; v_gene: TRBV28; j_gene: TRBJ2-3; CDR3aa: CASSSIRGRWDSTQYF; CDR3nt: TGTGCCAGCAGTTCCATCAGGGGGCGTTGGGACTCTACGCAGTATTTT
abundance: -; d_gene: -; v_gene: TRBV10-3; j_gene: TRBJ1-1; CDR3aa: CASRGVPDTEAFF; CDR3nt: TGTGCCAGCCGGGGGGTGCCCGACACTGAAGCTTTCTTT
abundance: few; d_gene: TRBD1; v_gene: TRBV28; j_gene: TRBJ1-5; CDR3aa: CASRTETGDVVQPQHF; CDR3nt: TGTGCCAGCAGGACAGAGACAGGGGATGTAGTTCAGCCCCAGCATTTT
abundance: few; d_gene: -; v_gene: TRBV4-3; j_gene: TRBJ1-6; CDR3aa: CASSQVTNSPLHF; CDR3nt: TGCGCCAGCAGCCAAGTGACTAATTCACCCCTCCACTTT
abundance: -; d_gene: TRBD2; v_gene: TRBV18; j_gene: TRBJ2-7; CDR3aa: CASSPYLAGLAGGRGDYEQYF; CDR3nt: TGTGCCAGCTCACCCTACCTGGCTGGACTAGCGGGAGGGCGAGGGGACTACGAGCAGTACTTC
abundance: -; d_gene: -; v_gene: TRBV28; j_gene: TRBJ2-1; CDR3aa: CTSSKTGRGSYNEQFF; CDR3nt: TGTACCAGCAGTAAAACGGGCCGGGGGTCCTACAATGAGCAGTTCTTC
abundance: -; d_gene: -; v_gene: TRBV6-1; j_gene: TRBJ1-2; CDR3aa: CASSDSRGAMIYGYTF; CDR3nt: TGTGCCAGCAGTGATAGCAGAGGGGCCATGATCTATGGCTACACCTTC
abundance: -; d_gene: TRBD1; v_gene: TRBV6-1; j_gene: TRBJ2-1; CDR3aa: CASSVTGGSYNEQFF; CDR3nt: TGTGCCAGCAGCGTGACAGGGGGCTCCTACAATGAGCAGTTCTTC
abundance: -; d_gene: TRBD1; v_gene: TRBV5-5; j_gene: TRBJ1-3; CDR3aa: CASSLVPGGRSGNTIYF; CDR3nt: TGTGCCAGCAGCTTGGTTCCAGGGGGTCGCTCTGGAAACACCATATATTTT
abundance: once; d_gene: -; v_gene: TRBV27; j_gene: TRBJ1-2; CDR3aa: CASSLGSSYGYTF; CDR3nt: TGTGCCAGCAGTTTAGGGTCCTCCTATGGCTACACCTTC
abundance: -; d_gene: TRBD1; v_gene: TRBV19; j_gene: TRBJ1-1; CDR3aa: CASSTGANTEAFF; CDR3nt: TGTGCCAGTTCGACAGGGGCGAACACTGAAGCTTTCTTT
abundance: once; d_gene: -; v_gene: TRBV4-1; j_gene: TRBJ2-5; CDR3aa: CASSQSLVGETQYF; CDR3nt: TGCGCCAGCAGCCAGAGCTTGGTAGGGGAGACCCAGTACTTC
abundance: -; d_gene: -; v_gene: TRBV7-2; j_gene: TRBJ2-7; CDR3aa: CASSPRLGREYEQYF; CDR3nt: TGTGCCAGCAGCCCCCGATTGGGCAGGGAGTACGAGCAGTACTTC
abundance: -; d_gene: -; v_gene: TRBV18; j_gene: TRBJ1-5; CDR3aa: CASSPNHRQPQHF; CDR3nt: TGTGCCAGCTCACCTAACCACCGTCAGCCCCAGCATTTT
abundance: -; d_gene: -; v_gene: TRBV18; j_gene: TRBJ2-1; CDR3aa: CASSPPARAPNEQFF; CDR3nt: TGTGCCAGCTCACCACCGGCCAGGGCCCCTAATGAGCAGTTCTTC
abundance: few; d_gene: -; v_gene: TRBV28; j_gene: TRBJ1-2; CDR3aa: CASSPMAARYGYTF; CDR3nt: TGTGCCAGCAGTCCCATGGCGGCTAGGTATGGCTACACCTTC